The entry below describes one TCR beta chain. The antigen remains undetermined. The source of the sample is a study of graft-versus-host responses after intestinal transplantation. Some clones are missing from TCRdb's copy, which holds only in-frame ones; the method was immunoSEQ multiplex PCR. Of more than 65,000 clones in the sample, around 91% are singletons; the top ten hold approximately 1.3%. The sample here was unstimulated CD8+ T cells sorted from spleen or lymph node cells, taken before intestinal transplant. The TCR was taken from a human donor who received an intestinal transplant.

The CDR3 sequence is CASRAGANVLTF. Here the CDR3 DNA reads TGTGCCAGCAGGGCAGGGGCCAACGTCCTGACTTTC. The chain employs TRBV6-5 and TRBJ2-6; D is unclear. The CDR3 is 12 residues long. The germline CDR1 and CDR2 sequences are MNHEY and SVGAGI. Trimming cost V 6 bases and J 4 bases, with 4 bases left between them.